These 14 T cell receptor beta chains were sequenced from one sample in a study of OX40 agonist ivuxolimab in advanced cancers. The table came from immunoSEQ multiplex PCR; TCRdb's copy has only in-frame clones and leaves some out. The data hold approximately 72,000 clones, with 84% observed a single time. The sequenced sample was CD4+ or CD8+ T cells sorted from blood, obtained in a trial of the OX40 agonist ivuxolimab. The receptors were gathered from an adult with an advanced solid tumor such as melanoma, head and neck, liver or kidney cancer.

The sample holds one count of this clone. The chain combines TRBV7-3 with TRBJ2-1; D tentatively reads TRBD1 or TRBD2 (5 bases each). Trimming shortened V by 2 bases and J by 5 bases, and 10 bases separated the two germline ends. The CDR3 is 14 residues long. Germline-derived CDR1 and CDR2 are SGHTA and FQGTGA. CDR3 loop: CASSLGDGHNEQFF. In DNA form, the CDR3 reads TGTGCCAGCAGCTTAGGGGACGGACACAATGAGCAGTTCTTC.

The chain couples TRBV19 to TRBJ2-7; possibly TRBD1 for D (6 bases). The CDR3 length is 13 residues. The V gene's germline CDR1 is LNHDA and CDR2 SQIVND (reference sequence). V was cut by 4 bases and J by 4 bases, with 11 bases left in between. The DNA for the CDR3 is TGTGCCAGTAGTAGATGGCAGGGGTACGAGCAGTACTTC. Translating it yields CASSRWQGYEQYF.

The chain employs TRBV4-2 and TRBJ2-5; either TRBD1 or TRBD2 may fit D (5 bases each). V lost 0 bases to trimming and J lost 3 bases, with 14 bases between them. CDR3 length: 16 amino acids. The V gene's germline CDR1 is LGHNA and CDR2 YNFKEQ. CDR3 coding DNA: TGTGCCAGCAGCCAAGAGGCCCGAGGGGTAGAAGAGACCCAGTACTTC. This sequence encodes CASSQEARGVEETQYF.

The rearrangement uses TRBV4-1 and TRBJ2-3; TRBD2 aligns across 12 bases. The CDR3 extends over 20 amino acids. Trimming cost V 2 bases and J 5 bases; bases outside gene matches: 17. In germline, CDR1 is MGHRA, CDR2 YSYEKL. In DNA form, the CDR3 reads TGCGCCAGCAGCCAAAGAGACCCAAGACTAGCGGGAGACACAGGAGATACGCAGTATTTT. Its translation is CASSQRDPRLAGDTGDTQYF.

The CDR3 reads CASRPRDRGVYGYTF. CDR3 DNA: TGTGCCAGCAGACCTCGCGACAGGGGGGTCTATGGCTACACCTTC. The V call is TRBV28, the J call TRBJ1-2; 9 positions match TRBD1. V dropped 6 bases and J dropped 4; count of bases not matched to a gene: 9. The CDR3 is made up of 15 amino acids. Germline CDR1 MDHEN, CDR2 SYDVKM.

The V call is TRBV6-6, the J call TRBJ2-7; TRBD2 matches at 10 bases. The CDR3 is made up of 15 amino acids. Germline values: CDR1 MNHNY, CDR2 SVGAGI (reference sequence). With V trimmed by 4 bases and J by 2 bases, 5 bases remained unmatched. For the CDR3, the DNA is TGTGCCAGCAGTTTCCTAGCGGGGGTTACCTACGAGCAGTACTTC. Amino acids: CASSFLAGVTYEQYF.

J is TRBJ1-4 and V is TRBV7-2; D unresolved. This CDR3 comprises 14 residues. V was shortened by 6 bases and J by 0 bases, with 8 bases between the two germline ends. Germline CDR1 SGHTA, CDR2 FQGNSA. The CDR3: CASSSQATNEKLFF. The CDR3, as DNA: TGTGCCAGCAGTTCACAAGCAACTAATGAAAAACTGTTTTTT.

The V gene is TRBV6-5, the J gene TRBJ1-2; TRBD1 matches at 10 bases. Losses at the gene ends were 5 bases for V and 4 bases for J; bases not matched to a gene: 4. This CDR3 comprises 14 residues. CDR1 is MNHEY, CDR2 SVGAGI, per germline. The CDR3 sequence: CASSRQGAIYGYTF. DNA for the CDR3: TGTGCCAGCAGTCGACAGGGGGCAATCTATGGCTACACCTTC.

V gene TRBV10-1 combines with J gene TRBJ1-1, with 9 bases matching TRBD1. The length of the CDR3 is 16 residues. Germline loops: CDR1 WNHNN, CDR2 SYGVQD (reference sequence). The V gene end was trimmed by 0 bases and the J gene end by 3 bases; junction bases not matched to a gene: 5. The DNA of the CDR3 is TGCGCCAGCAGTGAGTCGGGACAGGGTCAGGACACTGAAGCTTTCTTT. This encodes CASSESGQGQDTEAFF.

This rearrangement joins TRBV5-1 to TRBJ1-2; 9 bases are shared with TRBD1. The germline V gene encodes CDR1 SGHRS and CDR2 YFSETQ. The CDR3 consists of 15 residues. Trimming took 3 bases from V and 6 from J; bases not matched to a gene: 9. CDR3 sequence (DNA): TGCGCCAGCAGCTCTAGTCCACAGGGGGCGCATGGCTACACCTTC. Translating gives CASSSSPQGAHGYTF.

The V call is TRBV7-9, the J call TRBJ2-1; tentative D call: TRBD2 (6 bases). CDR3 size: 16 residues. V lost 0 bases and J 4 bases, leaving 13 bases between the germline ends. From germline, CDR1 is SEHNR and CDR2 FQNEAQ (reference sequence). CDR3 sequence reads: CASSLAATRSYNEQFF. The DNA for the CDR3 is TGTGCCAGCAGCTTAGCGGCGACTAGATCTTACAATGAGCAGTTCTTC.

The V and J genes are TRBV28 and TRBJ1-1; D may be TRBD1 (5 bases). The CDR3 loop spans 15 amino acids. Germline V CDR1 and CDR2: MDHEN, SYDVKM. V lost 6 bases, J lost 0 bases, and 14 bases lay in between. The CDR3 here is CASSQMGPMNTEAFF. Here the CDR3 DNA reads TGTGCCAGCAGCCAGATGGGGCCGATGAACACTGAAGCTTTCTTT.

The chain combines TRBV29-1 with TRBJ2-5; the D gene could be TRBD1 or TRBD2 (5 bases each). V was clipped by 2 bases and J by 1 base, with 8 bases between them. Germline V lookup: CDR1 SQVTM, CDR2 ANQGSEA. The CDR3 covers 13 residues. CDR3 in DNA: TGCAGCGTTGAAAAGGGGAGCCAAGAGACCCAGTACTTC. Its translation: CSVEKGSQETQYF.

The chain couples TRBV11-2 to TRBJ2-7; 10 bases are shared with TRBD1. Germline loops: CDR1 SGHAT, CDR2 FQNNGV. With V trimmed by 4 bases and J by 0 bases, 9 bases remained unmatched. This CDR3 region has 17 residues. The CDR3: CASSSPPGTGASYEQYF. DNA of the CDR3: TGTGCCAGCAGCTCTCCGCCGGGGACAGGGGCCTCCTACGAGCAGTACTTC.